This TCR beta chain was sequenced in a study of blood T cell repertoires in COVID-19. Study information: The origin of the acute and convalescent COVID-19 samples was the United States, Italy and Spain. The analysed material was cDNA or gDNA that came from T cells, B-cell-depleted T cells, or PBMCs.

Libraries were prepared by immunoSEQ multiplex PCR; TCRdb keeps only in-frame clonotypes and omits some of them. This sample carries 300,000 to 400,000 clones, around 87% of them seen once, and the ten largest clones take about 2%. Per germline, CDR1 MNHEY and CDR2 SVGAGI. This CDR3 has 13 amino acids. Trimming took 4 bases from V and 4 from J, leaving 8 bases between them. Seattle patient enrollment occurred during active infection, with longitudinal follow-up thereafter. The sample consisted of peripheral blood. J is TRBJ1-5 and V is TRBV6-5; D may be TRBD1 (6 bases). The TCR comes from a woman aged 60-75 years with COVID-19, enrolled during active disease. CDR3 in DNA: TGTGCCAGCAGTTCCACAGGGAATCAGCCCCAGCATTTT. The encoded protein is CASSSTGNQPQHF.